This TCR beta chain was obtained from a study of blood T cell repertoires in COVID-19. Study details: The study drew acute and convalescent COVID-19 samples from the United States, Italy and Spain. T cells, B-cell-depleted T cells, or PBMCs provided the cDNA or gDNA that served as material.

Germline V gives CDR1 GTSNPN, CDR2 SVGIG (reference sequence). This CDR3 spans 14 amino acids. Trimming took off 0 bases at V and 3 bases at J, with 9 bases between the two ends. Authors' methods: Amplification of reference gene primers was used by the study to estimate nucleated cell counts. Generated by immunoSEQ multiplex PCR, the TCRdb table keeps only in-frame clones and is missing some. Clone size and V and J calls were adopted from that table, with D and trimming inferred from the DNA. The table records some 340,000 clones, over 70% of them present only once. Sample: peripheral blood. V usage is TRBV30 and J usage is TRBJ1-5, with D possibly matching TRBD1 (5 bases). This clonotype was obtained from a man aged 25-45 years with active or convalescent COVID-19. CDR3 protein: CAWSVGVFNQPQHF. CDR3 bases: TGTGCCTGGAGTGTAGGGGTTTTCAATCAGCCCCAGCATTTT.